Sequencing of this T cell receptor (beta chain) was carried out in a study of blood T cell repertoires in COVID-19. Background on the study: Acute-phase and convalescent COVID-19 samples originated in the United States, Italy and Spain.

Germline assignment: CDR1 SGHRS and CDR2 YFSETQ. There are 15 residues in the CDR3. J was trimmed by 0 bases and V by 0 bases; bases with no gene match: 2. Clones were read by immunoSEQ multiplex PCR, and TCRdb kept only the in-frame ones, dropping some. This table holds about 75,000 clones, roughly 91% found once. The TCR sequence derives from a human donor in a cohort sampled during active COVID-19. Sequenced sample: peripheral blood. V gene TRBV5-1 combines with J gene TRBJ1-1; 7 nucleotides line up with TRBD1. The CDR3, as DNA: TGCGCCAGCAGCTTGGTGGACAGGATGAACACTGAAGCTTTCTTT. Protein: CASSLVDRMNTEAFF.